The 9 T cell receptor beta chains in this list originate from one sample, sequenced in a study of shared clonotypes between healthy human individuals. Some clones are missing from TCRdb's copy, which holds only in-frame ones; the method was immunoSEQ multiplex PCR. Of 2 million to 2.5 million clones listed, about 92% are singletons. Naivety among CD8 cells was defined by CD45RO negativity and positive CCR7 selection, thereby excluding terminally differentiated effector memory CD45RA+ cells. The sample comprised naive CD8+ T cells from PBMCs. These receptors were obtained from a man younger than 35 in good health. Some clones in this sample may be carry-over from other donors' samples.

The chain uses TRBV4-2 and TRBJ2-7, with D maybe TRBD1 (7 bases). The CDR3 length is 15 residues. V was clipped by 0 bases and J by 3 bases, with 12 bases between them. The germline CDR1 and CDR2 sequences are LGHNA and YNFKEQ. The CDR3 sequence is CASSQDQGGRYEQYF. The CDR3 DNA reads as TGTGCCAGCAGCCAAGACCAGGGGGGCCGCTACGAGCAGTACTTC.

The chain combines TRBV14 with TRBJ2-7; maybe TRBD1 (6 bases). Germline CDR1 and CDR2: SGHDN and FVKESK. The CDR3 is 14 residues long. V lost 2 bases and J 2 bases, leaving 10 bases between the germline ends. CDR3: CASSQTGSPYEQYF. The CDR3 DNA sequence: TGTGCCAGCAGCCAAACAGGGTCCCCCTACGAGCAGTACTTC.

Remarks on this clone: Within the sample, other DNA sequences also encode this same CDR3. The chain is built from TRBV27 and TRBJ2-1; D is uncertain. The CDR3 totals 14 residues. Germline-derived CDR1 and CDR2 are MNHEY and SMNVEV (reference sequence). V lost 0 bases to trimming and J lost 0 bases, with 3 bases between them. Written as DNA, the CDR3 is TGTGCCAGCAGTTTATCCCGCTCCTACAATGAGCAGTTCTTC. Translated, it gives CASSLSRSYNEQFF.

As regards this clone: Other DNA sequences in this specimen translate into the identical CDR3. The chain recombines TRBV27 with TRBJ1-1; D gene ambiguous. Looked up from germline, CDR1 is MNHEY and CDR2 is SMNVEV (reference sequence). CDR3 length: 13 residues. V was trimmed by 5 bases and J by 0 bases, leaving 7 bases between them. The CDR3 DNA reads as TGTGCCAGCAGTCCCCGAATGAACACTGAAGCTTTCTTT. This translates into CASSPRMNTEAFF.

This clone has more than one count but fewer than ten. V is TRBV28 and J is TRBJ1-5; D not resolved. Per germline, CDR1 MDHEN and CDR2 SYDVKM. Trimming pared 2 bases from V and 2 bases from J, leaving 10 bases between. The length of the CDR3 is 15 residues. CDR3 sequence (DNA): TGTGCCAGCAGTTTAGCGGGGTGGGGCAATCAGCCCCAGCATTTT. Translated, it gives CASSLAGWGNQPQHF.

The CDR3 nucleotides read TGTGCCAGCAGCTCACGGACTAGCGGGGCCTTCAATGAGCAGTTCTTC. Translating it yields CASSSRTSGAFNEQFF. The J gene is TRBJ2-1, the V gene TRBV11-2; 12 nucleotides align to TRBD2. V was pared by 4 bases and J by 6 bases, with 7 bases of the junction left unmatched. CDR1 is SGHAT and CDR2 is FQNNGV in the germline V gene. The CDR3 runs to 16 residues.

The genes are TRBV5-4 and TRBJ2-1; TRBD2 is a possible D gene (6 bases). Germline V gene data show CDR1 as SGHNT and CDR2 as YYREEE (reference sequence). Trimming pared 3 bases from V and 0 bases from J, leaving 19 bases between. The length of the CDR3 is 18 residues. As DNA, the CDR3 is TGTGCCAGCAGCTCATCGGACTACACCCCCTTCTCCTACAATGAGCAGTTCTTC. As protein: CASSSSDYTPFSYNEQFF.

The chain joins TRBV5-6 to TRBJ2-7; 9 bases line up with TRBD1. CDR1 is SGHDT, CDR2 YYEEEE, per germline. The CDR3 is 15 amino acids. J lost 1 base, V lost 4 bases, and 6 bases had no gene match. CDR3 residues: CASSQWDRVSYEQYF. CDR3 sequence (DNA): TGTGCCAGCAGCCAGTGGGACAGGGTATCCTACGAGCAGTACTTC.

This clone came up once. The rearrangement joins TRBV9 to TRBJ2-7; 7 nucleotides agree with TRBD2. Trimming took 2 bases from V and 2 from J; bases not matched to a gene: 7. The germline V gene encodes CDR1 SGDLS and CDR2 YYNGEE. CDR3 length equals 15 residues. CDR3 sequence: CASSVVSGHTYEQYF. The CDR3 DNA is TGTGCCAGCAGCGTTGTTAGCGGGCATACCTACGAGCAGTACTTC.